The entry that follows covers one T cell receptor beta chain sequence. Its cognate antigen has yet to be identified. The data were taken from a study of monozygotic twins with inflammatory bowel disease (dated by TCRdb to about 2019). Concerning the study at large: A total of roughly 28 monozygotic twin pairs were included in the full study, comprising nine German pairs (four IBD-concordant, five IBD-discordant) and 19 IBD-discordant Danish pairs. Disease-associated traits were sought mainly through comparisons between IBD patients and their genetically identical healthy co-twins within discordant pairs. Each individual had, on average, about 151 000 unique TCRalpha sequences and 181 000 unique TCRbeta sequences available for analysis.

From each donor, a roughly 2.3 ml peripheral blood sample was drawn into PAXgene tubes and stored at -80 degrees C. Without T cell sorting, total RNA was isolated from whole blood using the PAXgene blood miRNA kit on an automated QIAcube. Peripheral blood from monozygotic twin pairs concordant or discordant for inflammatory bowel disease was subjected to deep TCRalpha and TCRbeta repertoire profiling with unique molecular barcoding. For every twin pair, smoking habits were documented, and each individual was categorised as a current, former or never smoker. Broad study findings and their caveats: No single strong signal or clonotype linked to IBD turned up in the results, so the idea that one exists was not supported. No difference in repertoire similarity was observed between concordant and discordant twins, possibly owing to limited statistical power. Compared with healthy twins, IBD patients shared fewer clonotypes with other individuals, and the difference was most pronounced in patients with signs of disease activity. Measured by the inverse Simpson index, TCRbeta repertoire diversity was lower in IBD patients than in their healthy co-twins. Because patients were on differing immunosuppressive treatments, the repertoires may have picked up extra background noise and inter-individual variability. Distinction between different T cell subtypes could not be achieved in the analysis.

Reading from cysteine to phenylalanine, the CDR3 counts 15 amino acids. A DNA sequence was not provided. CDR1 MGHRA and CDR2 YSYEKL were looked up in the germline V gene. Library preparation was by 5' RACE. The input for every TCR library was around 3,600 ng of total RNA. For each sample, cDNA was synthesized in eight separate reactions using SMARTScribe reverse transcriptase. During cDNA synthesis, template switching was used to introduce unique molecular identifiers that contained a 6-nucleotide sample barcode. Two nested PCRs of approximately 16 and 10 cycles amplified the TCRalpha and TCRbeta cDNA, and bead purification followed each PCR. Before amplification, the cDNA was both treated with uracil DNA-glycosylase and purified with the QIAquick PCR purification kit. The second PCR was the step at which Illumina TruSeq-compatible adapters and sample-specific barcodes were added. Library quality and concentration were assessed using TapeStation and Qubit, and roughly 5.5 ng of each library was pooled. Sequencing of the pooled libraries was done on an Illumina HiSeq2500 single-index Rapid Run using custom sequencing primers and 2 x 100 bp reads. The authors processed their data as follows. PCR and sequencing errors were corrected by UMI-based consensus assembly using MiGEC version 1.2.6. V(D)J alignment, clonotype assembly and CDR3 extraction were performed with MiXCR version 2.1.1. Gene usage, clonotype sharing and MAIT/NKT TCR abundance were normalised by analysing the top 1000, 10 000 and 20 000 clonotypes per sample. After downsampling to 27 000 UMIs, diversity was calculated as the inverse Simpson index using the vegan R package. Paired Mann-Whitney U tests on discordant twin pairs were used, with Benjamini-Hochberg multiple-testing correction. Once TCRdb had reprocessed the reads, it stored one entry per CDR3 protein sequence and supplied no DNA. These V and J calls originate from TCRdb's pipeline instead of the authors' own analysis. The data table for this sample lists some 170,000 distinct CDR3 sequences. 2.4% of the sample is held by the ten biggest clonotypes.

The V and J genes are TRBV4-1 and TRBJ1-4. Sequenced sample: blood. The TCR originated in a human donor with ulcerative colitis or Crohn's disease, or a healthy co-twin of an affected twin (not recorded which). The CDR3 corresponds to CASSQDALRNEKLFF.